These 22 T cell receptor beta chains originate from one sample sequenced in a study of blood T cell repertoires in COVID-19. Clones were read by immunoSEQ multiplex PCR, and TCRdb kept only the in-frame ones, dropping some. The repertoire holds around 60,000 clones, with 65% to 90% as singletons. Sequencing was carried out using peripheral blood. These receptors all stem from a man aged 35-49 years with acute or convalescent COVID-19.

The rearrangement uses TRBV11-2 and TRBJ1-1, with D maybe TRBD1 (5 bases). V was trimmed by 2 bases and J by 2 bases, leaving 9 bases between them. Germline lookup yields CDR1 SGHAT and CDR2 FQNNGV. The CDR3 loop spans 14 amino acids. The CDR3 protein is CASSLSGANTEAFF. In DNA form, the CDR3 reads TGTGCCAGCAGCTTAAGCGGGGCCAACACTGAAGCTTTCTTT.

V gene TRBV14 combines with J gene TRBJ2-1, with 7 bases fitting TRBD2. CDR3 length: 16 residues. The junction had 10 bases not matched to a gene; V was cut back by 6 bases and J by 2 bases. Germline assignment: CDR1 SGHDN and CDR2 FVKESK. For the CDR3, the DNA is TGTGCCAGCAGTCAGAGTTCTAGCGGACCCTACAATGAGCAGTTCTTC. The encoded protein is CASSQSSSGPYNEQFF.

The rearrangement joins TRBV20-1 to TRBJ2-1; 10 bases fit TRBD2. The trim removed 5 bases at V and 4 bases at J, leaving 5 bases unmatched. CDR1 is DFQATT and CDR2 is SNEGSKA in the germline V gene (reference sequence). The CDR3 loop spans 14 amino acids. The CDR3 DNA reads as TGCAGTGCTGGTGGACTAGCGGCTTACAATGAGCAGTTCTTC. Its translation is CSAGGLAAYNEQFF.

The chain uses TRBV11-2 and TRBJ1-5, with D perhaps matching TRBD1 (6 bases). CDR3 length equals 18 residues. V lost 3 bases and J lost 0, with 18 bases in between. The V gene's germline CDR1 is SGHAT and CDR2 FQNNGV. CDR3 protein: CASSFYGDRSYSNQPQHF. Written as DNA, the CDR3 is TGTGCCAGCAGCTTCTACGGCGACAGGTCCTATAGCAATCAGCCCCAGCATTTT.

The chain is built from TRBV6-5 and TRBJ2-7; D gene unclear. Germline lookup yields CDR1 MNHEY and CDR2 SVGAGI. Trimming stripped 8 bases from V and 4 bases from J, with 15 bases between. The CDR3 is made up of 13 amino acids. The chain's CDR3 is CASGQASEYEQYF. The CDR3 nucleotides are TGTGCCAGCGGGCAGGCATCTGAGTACGAGCAGTACTTC.

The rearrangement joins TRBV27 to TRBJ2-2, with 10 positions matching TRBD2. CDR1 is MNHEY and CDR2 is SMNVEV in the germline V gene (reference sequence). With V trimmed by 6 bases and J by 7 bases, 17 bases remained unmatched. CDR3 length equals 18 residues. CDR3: CASSPVGAGGPRSGELFF. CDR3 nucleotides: TGTGCCAGCAGCCCGGTCGGAGCGGGGGGGCCGAGGAGCGGGGAGCTGTTTTTT.

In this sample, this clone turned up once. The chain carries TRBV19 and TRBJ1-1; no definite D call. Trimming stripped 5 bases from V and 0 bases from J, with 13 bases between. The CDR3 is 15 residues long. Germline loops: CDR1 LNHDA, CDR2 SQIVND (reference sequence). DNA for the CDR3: TGTGCCAGTAGTCTTAGACTGAAGATGAACACTGAAGCTTTCTTT. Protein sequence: CASSLRLKMNTEAFF.

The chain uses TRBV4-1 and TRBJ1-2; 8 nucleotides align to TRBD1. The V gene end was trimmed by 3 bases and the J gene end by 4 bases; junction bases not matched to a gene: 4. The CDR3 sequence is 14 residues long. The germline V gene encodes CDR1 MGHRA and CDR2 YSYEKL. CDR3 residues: CASSQITGGYGYTF. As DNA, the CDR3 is TGCGCCAGCAGCCAGATAACAGGGGGCTATGGCTACACCTTC.

The CDR3 DNA reads as TGTGCCAGCAGCCACCCTCTAGCGGGGGAAAGAAATGAGCAGTTCTTC. Translating gives CASSHPLAGERNEQFF. The chain couples TRBV3-1 (or the pseudogene TRBV3-2) to TRBJ2-1, with 10 nucleotides matching TRBD2. Trimming at V came to 3 bases and at J to 7 bases, leaving 9 bases not matched to a gene. The CDR3 is made up of 16 amino acids. Germline loops: CDR1 LGHDT, CDR2 YNNKEL (reference sequence).

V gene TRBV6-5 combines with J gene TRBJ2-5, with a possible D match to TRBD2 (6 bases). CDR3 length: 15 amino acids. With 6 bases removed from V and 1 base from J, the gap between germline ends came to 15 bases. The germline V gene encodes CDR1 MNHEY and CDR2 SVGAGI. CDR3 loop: CASSGGGGVQETQYF. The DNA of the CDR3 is TGTGCCAGCAGCGGAGGCGGAGGGGTCCAAGAGACCCAGTACTTC.

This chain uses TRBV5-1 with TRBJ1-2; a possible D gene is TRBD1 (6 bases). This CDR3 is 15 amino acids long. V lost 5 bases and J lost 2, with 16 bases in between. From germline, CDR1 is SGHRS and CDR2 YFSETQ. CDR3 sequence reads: CASRSSGQGNYGYTF. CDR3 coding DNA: TGCGCCAGCAGATCCTCTGGGCAGGGGAACTATGGCTACACCTTC.

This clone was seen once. Written as DNA, the CDR3 is TGTGCCACCGCCGGGAGGACGGGAATCTTTAACACTGAAGCTTTCTTT. It codes for CATAGRTGIFNTEAFF. This rearrangement joins TRBV28 to TRBJ1-1; no firm D call. This CDR3 region has 16 residues. Germline loops: CDR1 MDHEN, CDR2 SYDVKM. V was shortened by 10 bases and J by 2 bases, with 23 bases between the two germline ends.

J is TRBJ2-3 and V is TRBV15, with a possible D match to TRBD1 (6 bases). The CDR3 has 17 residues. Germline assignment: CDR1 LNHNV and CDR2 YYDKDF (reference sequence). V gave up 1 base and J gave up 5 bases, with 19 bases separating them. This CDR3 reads CATSRGLGDIGRDTQYF. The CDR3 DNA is TGTGCCACCAGCAGAGGGCTTGGGGACATTGGTAGAGATACGCAGTATTTT.

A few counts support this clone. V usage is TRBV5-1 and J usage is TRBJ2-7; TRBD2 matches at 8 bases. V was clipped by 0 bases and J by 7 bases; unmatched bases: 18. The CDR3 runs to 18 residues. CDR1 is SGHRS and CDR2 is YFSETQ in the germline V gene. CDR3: CASSLAVLAAGPAGEQYF. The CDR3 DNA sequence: TGCGCCAGCAGCTTGGCCGTACTAGCGGCGGGACCAGCGGGAGAGCAGTACTTC.

DNA for the CDR3: TGTGCCAGTAGTAAACGGACAGGTCCCTACGAGCAGTACTTC. As protein: CASSKRTGPYEQYF. The chain uses TRBV19 and TRBJ2-7; the match to TRBD1 covers 7 bases. The J segment lost 2 bases and the V segment lost 4 bases, leaving 5 bases of the junction unmatched. The CDR3 sequence is 14 residues long. Germline CDR1 is LNHDA and CDR2 is SQIVND (reference sequence).

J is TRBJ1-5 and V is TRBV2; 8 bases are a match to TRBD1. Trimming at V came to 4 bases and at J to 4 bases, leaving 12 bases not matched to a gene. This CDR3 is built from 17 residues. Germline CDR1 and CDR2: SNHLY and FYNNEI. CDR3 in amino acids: CASSVGQGLRSNQPQHF. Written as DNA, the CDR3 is TGTGCCAGCAGTGTCGGACAGGGACTTAGGTCGAATCAGCCCCAGCATTTT.

As DNA, the CDR3 is TGTGCCAGCAGCTTATTAAGAAGGGGAACTGGAAACACCATATATTTT. Its translation is CASSLLRRGTGNTIYF. The genes are TRBV11-2 and TRBJ1-3; D might be TRBD1 (5 bases). V shed 2 bases and J shed 2 bases, with 13 bases lying between them. In germline, CDR1 is SGHAT, CDR2 FQNNGV. The CDR3 is 16 amino acids.

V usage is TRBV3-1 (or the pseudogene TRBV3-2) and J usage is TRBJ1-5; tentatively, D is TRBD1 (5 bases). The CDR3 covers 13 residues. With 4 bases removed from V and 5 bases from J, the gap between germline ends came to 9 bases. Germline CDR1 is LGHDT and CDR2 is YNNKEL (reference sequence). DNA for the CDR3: TGTGCCAGCAGCCGAAAGGGGTATCAGCCCCAGCATTTT. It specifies CASSRKGYQPQHF.

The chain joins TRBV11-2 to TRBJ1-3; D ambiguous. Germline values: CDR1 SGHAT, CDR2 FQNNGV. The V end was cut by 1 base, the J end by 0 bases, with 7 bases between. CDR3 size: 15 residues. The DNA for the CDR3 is TGTGCCAGCAGCTTAGGTACAAGCTCTGGAAACACCATATATTTT. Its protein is CASSLGTSSGNTIYF.

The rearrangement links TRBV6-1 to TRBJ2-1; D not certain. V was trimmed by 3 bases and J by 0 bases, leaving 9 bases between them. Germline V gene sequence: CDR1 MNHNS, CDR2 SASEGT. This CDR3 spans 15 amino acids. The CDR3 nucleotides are TGTGCCAGCAGTGATGAGTGGAGCTCCTACAATGAGCAGTTCTTC. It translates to CASSDEWSSYNEQFF.

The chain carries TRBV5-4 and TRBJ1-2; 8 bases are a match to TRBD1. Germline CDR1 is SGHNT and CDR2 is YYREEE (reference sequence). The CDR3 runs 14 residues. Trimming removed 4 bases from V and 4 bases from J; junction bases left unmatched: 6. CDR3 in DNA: TGTGCCAGCAGCATCGGACAGGGAAGCTATGGCTACACCTTC. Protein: CASSIGQGSYGYTF.

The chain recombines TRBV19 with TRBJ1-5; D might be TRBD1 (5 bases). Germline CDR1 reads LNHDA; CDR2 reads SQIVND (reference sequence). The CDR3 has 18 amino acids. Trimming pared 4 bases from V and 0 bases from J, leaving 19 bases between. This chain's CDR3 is CASSTGGPTTYSNQPQHF. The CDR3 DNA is TGTGCCAGTAGTACGGGGGGTCCTACCACGTATAGCAATCAGCCCCAGCATTTT.